The 8 T cell receptor beta chains reported below all come from one sample, sequenced in a study of cytomegalovirus exposure and HLA in healthy donors. The primer mix had 60 Vbeta and 13 Jbeta primers. Using immunoSEQ multiplex PCR, the repertoire was profiled, and TCRdb retains in-frame clones only, with some absent. The data contain around 130,000 clones, roughly 9% of them seen just once; the ten biggest clones take up 5.5% to 7.5%. Sequenced: PBMCs. These receptors were taken from a woman aged 40-49 years in good health and CMV-seropositive.

This clone has a handful of counts. CDR3 nucleotide sequence: TGTGCCAGTAGTCCCCGGGACAGGCCAAATCTTAGCAATCAGCCCCAGCATTTT. Translated, it gives CASSPRDRPNLSNQPQHF. V usage is TRBV19 and J usage is TRBJ1-5; 8 nucleotides match TRBD1. This CDR3 region has 18 residues. Germline lookup yields CDR1 LNHDA and CDR2 SQIVND (reference sequence). With 5 bases clipped from V and 0 bases from J, the junction kept 12 bases outside the gene matches.

This clone was counted a few times. The V call is TRBV30, the J call TRBJ1-5; D unresolved. The CDR3 totals 13 residues. With 1 base removed from V and 0 bases from J, the gap between germline ends came to 4 bases. Germline loops: CDR1 GTSNPN, CDR2 SVGIG (reference sequence). This CDR3 reads CAWSAGSNQPQHF. The CDR3 nucleotides are TGTGCCTGGAGTGCAGGTAGCAATCAGCCCCAGCATTTT.

This clone came up a few times. The V gene is TRBV6-5, the J gene TRBJ2-5, with 8 bases that match TRBD1. The CDR3 totals 14 residues. CDR1 is MNHEY and CDR2 is SVGAGI in the germline V gene. The ends lost 5 bases at V and 2 bases at J; junction bases unmatched: 4. For the CDR3, the DNA is TGTGCCAGCAGTCACAGGGGGGTTCAAGAGACCCAGTACTTC. This codes for CASSHRGVQETQYF.

The J gene is TRBJ2-5, the V gene TRBV2, with 9 bases matching TRBD1. The CDR3 length is 14 residues. The V and J ends lost 5 bases and 5 bases, in that order; junction bases with no gene match: 6. Germline CDR1 is SNHLY and CDR2 is FYNNEI. The CDR3 DNA reads TGTGCCAGCAGTTGGGACAGGGCGGGGGAGACCCAGTACTTC. Translation: CASSWDRAGETQYF.

The J gene is TRBJ1-5, the V gene TRBV5-8; a weak D match, TRBD1 (6 bases). The V gene lost 0 bases and the J gene lost 8 bases, with 15 bases spanning the gap. This CDR3 region has 15 residues. Germline V gene sequence: CDR1 SGHTS, CDR2 YDEGEE. Here the CDR3 DNA reads TGTGCCAGCAGCTTGGGGGTCCAGGGGCAGGAGCCCCAGCATTTT. Amino acid sequence: CASSLGVQGQEPQHF.

This chain uses TRBV10-1 with TRBJ1-1, with D tentatively TRBD1 (6 bases). Between the trimmed V and J ends, which lost 3 bases and 4 bases, there was a span of 12 bases. The CDR3 is made up of 14 amino acids. Germline loops: CDR1 WNHNN, CDR2 SYGVQD (reference sequence). The CDR3 sequence: CASSEGQGSTEAFF. CDR3 DNA sequence: TGCGCCAGCAGTGAAGGGCAGGGGAGCACTGAAGCTTTCTTT.

The gene calls are TRBV2 and TRBJ2-5; possibly TRBD2 for D (5 bases). The last part of the DNA fits TRBJ2-7 better; the J call may be wrong. The germline V gene encodes CDR1 SNHLY and CDR2 FYNNEI. CDR3 length: 12 residues. CDR3 sequence: CASTRGNYEQYF. The CDR3 DNA follows: TGTGCCAGCACCCGGGGTAACTACGAGCAGTACTTC.

The chain employs TRBV10-3 and TRBJ1-2; 7 bases line up with TRBD1. The germline gives CDR1 ENHRY, CDR2 SYGVKD. Trimming at V came to 6 bases and at J to 6 bases, leaving 4 bases not matched to a gene. This CDR3 spans 12 amino acids. In DNA form, the CDR3 reads TGTGCCATCAGGACAGGGAAGGATGGCTACACCTTC. Protein product: CAIRTGKDGYTF.